A selection of T cell receptor beta chains follows, all from one sample in a study of molecular identifiers for immune sequencing clone quantification. Via MiXCR, TCRdb re-called the PCR reads, giving one row per CDR3 protein. The sample comprises a few hundred thousand distinct CDR3 sequences, about a fifth of which are singletons, and about 0.84% rests with the top ten. Sequenced material: naive CD8+ T cells from blood, with Jurkat cell RNA spiked in. The receptor set was obtained from a human donor in good health. Some libraries in this study had Jurkat cell RNA spiked in. Each CDR3 is given with its conserved first and last residue. Fields, in order: D gene, clone size, V gene, J gene, CDR3 DNA, CDR3 protein. A D gene is named only where the DNA matches it firmly. Some rows have no size entry. The others give once, few or many, or a class for an expanded clone.

-,-,TRBV19,TRBJ2-5,TGTGCCAGTAGTTTACCTACAGGATTGGGGGAGACCCAGTACTTC,CASSLPTGLGETQYF
TRBD2,-,TRBV30,TRBJ2-5,TGTGCCTGGAGTGTAGGTAGCGGGATGGGAGAGACCCAGTACTTC,CAWSVGSGMGETQYF
-,-,TRBV7-2,TRBJ2-7,TGTGCCAGCAGCTTAGGGGGGGTGGGGGAGTACTTC,CASSLGGVGEYF
-,-,TRBV19,TRBJ1-1,TGTGCCAGTACCCCGCCCCAGGGGATGTTAACTGAAGCTTTCTTT,CASTPPQGMLTEAFF
-,few,TRBV29-1,TRBJ1-2,TGCAGCGTTGAAGCGGGGGCCTATGGCTACACCTTC,CSVEAGAYGYTF
TRBD2,-,TRBV24-1,TRBJ2-3,TGTGCCACCAGTGAACCGAATAGCGGGAGGGCGGGCACAGATACGCAGTATTTT,CATSEPNSGRAGTDTQYF
-,few,TRBV19,TRBJ1-5,TGTGCCAGTAGTATGATGGGTGGCAATCAGCCCCAGCATTTT,CASSMMGGNQPQHF
TRBD1,-,TRBV19,TRBJ2-1,TGTGCCAGTAGTATTGGGTCAGGGGACAGAGCTGCCTACAATGAGCAGTTCTTC,CASSIGSGDRAAYNEQFF
-,-,TRBV27,TRBJ2-5,TGTGCCAGCAGTACAAGACAGGCCTTCCAAGAGACCCAGTACTTC,CASSTRQAFQETQYF
-,-,TRBV6-2/TRBV6-3,TRBJ1-1,TGTGCCAGCAGGAAGGAAGAACCGATGAACACTGAAGCTTTCTTT,CASRKEEPMNTEAFF
-,-,TRBV15,TRBJ2-7,TGTGCCACCAGCTATACAGGGAGGCACGAGCAGTACTTC,CATSYTGRHEQYF
-,few,TRBV15,TRBJ2-7,TGTGCCACCAGCAGGGTCAGGGGAGACTGGTGGCAGTACTTC,CATSRVRGDWWQYF
TRBD2,few,TRBV5-8,TRBJ2-7,TGTGCCAGCAGCTTGGTTCGAGCGGGAGGGCTGTGGAACTACGAGCAGTACTTC,CASSLVRAGGLWNYEQYF
TRBD2,-,TRBV3-1,TRBJ2-1,TGTGCCAGCAGCCAGGGACTAGCGGGGGGTTACGGGCAGTTCTTC,CASSQGLAGGYGQFF
-,-,TRBV5-6,TRBJ2-2,TGTGCCAGCAGCTTTCAGAGCGGCACCGGGGAGCTGTTTTTT,CASSFQSGTGELFF
-,few,TRBV11-2,TRBJ2-2,TGTGCCAGCATTTCCGGGAGCAGGGGGGAGCTGTTTTTT,CASISGSRGELFF
TRBD2,-,TRBV4-2,TRBJ2-1,TGTGCCAGCAGCGCTAGCGGGAGGGGCATCTACAATGAGCAGTTCTTC,CASSASGRGIYNEQFF
TRBD2,-,TRBV12-3/TRBV12-4,TRBJ2-2,TGTGCCAGCAGCCGGACCCCGGGACTAGCGGGGGGGGCGAACACCGGGGAGCTGTTTTTT,CASSRTPGLAGGANTGELFF
TRBD2,-,TRBV20-1,TRBJ2-7,TGCAGTGCTAGTCAGAGACTAGCGGGAACCTACGAGCAGTACTTC,CSASQRLAGTYEQYF
TRBD2,few,TRBV28,TRBJ2-7,TGTGCCAGCAGTTTGGGCCTAGCGGGATGGGAGTCCTACGAGCAGTACTTC,CASSLGLAGWESYEQYF
-,few,TRBV29-1,TRBJ1-2,TGCAGCGTTGAAGACGGAGCTAACTATGGCTACACCTTC,CSVEDGANYGYTF
TRBD2,many,TRBV7-2,TRBJ2-5,TGTGCCAGCAGCTTAGAAGGACTAGCGGGACGAGAGACCCAGTACTTC,CASSLEGLAGRETQYF
TRBD2,many,TRBV7-9,TRBJ2-7,TGTGCCAGCAGCTTAACTAGCGGGTCCTTCGAGCAGTACTTC,CASSLTSGSFEQYF
TRBD1,-,TRBV7-9,TRBJ2-7,TGTGCCAGCAGCGGAGGAGGACAGGGAAGCTACGAGCAGTACTTC,CASSGGGQGSYEQYF
-,many,TRBV6-2/TRBV6-3,TRBJ1-1,TGTGCCAGCAGTTCCGGGAACAATGAAGCTTTCTTT,CASSSGNNEAFF
-,many,TRBV7-2,TRBJ1-5,TGTGCCAGCAGCTCACTCGACTCGGATCAGCCCCAGCATTTT,CASSSLDSDQPQHF
-,-,TRBV30,TRBJ2-1,TGTGCCTGGAGCACCGTGGTGGGGGCTAGCTCCTACAATGAGCAGTTCTTC,CAWSTVVGASSYNEQFF
-,many,TRBV5-1,TRBJ2-3,TGCGCCAGCAGCTCCGGGGGAGATACGCAGTATTTT,CASSSGGDTQYF
TRBD2,many,TRBV4-3,TRBJ2-3,TGCGCCAGCAGCCTTCAGGCGGGGGGGCCCGGCACAGATACGCAGTATTTT,CASSLQAGGPGTDTQYF
-,many,TRBV5-6,TRBJ1-4,TGTGCCAGCAGCAAGGACCGGCTAAATGAAAAACTGTTTTTT,CASSKDRLNEKLFF
-,-,TRBV12-3/TRBV12-4,TRBJ2-3,TGTGCCAGCAGCTTTACGAGCACAGATTCGCAGTATTTT,CASSFTSTDSQYF
TRBD1,few,TRBV12-3/TRBV12-4,TRBJ2-5,TGTGCCAGCAGCACCTGGGACAGCGACCAAGAGACCCAGTACTTC,CASSTWDSDQETQYF
-,-,TRBV5-3,TRBJ2-2,TGTGCCAGCAGCCTGGTACAGCCGAACACCGGGGAGCTGTTTTTT,CASSLVQPNTGELFF
TRBD2,many,TRBV20-1,TRBJ2-3,TGCAGTGCTAGAGAGGTAGCGGGAGAGGTTACGCAGTATTTT,CSAREVAGEVTQYF
-,-,TRBV5-1,TRBJ2-5,TGCGCCAGCAGCAACATTAGCCCATCCCGAGAGACCCAGTACTTC,CASSNISPSRETQYF
-,-,TRBV7-6,TRBJ2-6,TGTGCCAGCAGCCCCCTGGGGCCTGGGGCCAACGTCCTGACTTTC,CASSPLGPGANVLTF
TRBD1,many,TRBV12-3/TRBV12-4,TRBJ1-2,TGTGCCAGCAGTTCCCTGGACAGGGTCTATGGCTACACCTTC,CASSSLDRVYGYTF
-,many,TRBV9,TRBJ2-2,TGTGCCAGCAGCGTAGCCTTCGCTACGAACACCGGGGAGCTGTTTTTT,CASSVAFATNTGELFF
TRBD1,many,TRBV6-6,TRBJ2-7,TGTGCCAGCAGCTTCGACAGGGCTGAGTACTTC,CASSFDRAEYF
-,few,TRBV6-2/TRBV6-3,TRBJ2-7,TGTGCCAGCAGTCCTTTTAGCGAGCAGTACTTC,CASSPFSEQYF
-,many,TRBV6-2/TRBV6-3,TRBJ1-1,TGTGCCAGCAGTTCCACAGGGTTGAACACTGAAGCTTTCTTT,CASSSTGLNTEAFF
-,few,TRBV5-6,TRBJ2-5,TGTGCCAGCAGCTTGTTATTGGAAGAGACCCAGTACTTC,CASSLLLEETQYF
TRBD2,-,TRBV7-9,TRBJ2-2,TGTGCCAGCAGCCTCAGCACGGGACTAGCGGGAAAAGTCCTCACCGGGGAGCTGTTTTTT,CASSLSTGLAGKVLTGELFF
TRBD2,-,TRBV9,TRBJ2-3,TGTGCCAGCAGCGTAGAGGATAGCGGGGGGGATACAGATACGCAGTATTTT,CASSVEDSGGDTDTQYF
-,many,TRBV4-3,TRBJ2-3,TGCGCCAGCAGCCAAGAAGGGGCCACAGATACGCAGTATTTT,CASSQEGATDTQYF
-,-,TRBV5-1,TRBJ2-1,TGCGCCAGCAACCAAGCCAATGAGCAGTTCTTC,CASNQANEQFF
TRBD2,-,TRBV30,TRBJ2-7,TGTGCCTGGAGTAGCGGGGTCGTCTACGAGCAGTACTTC,CAWSSGVVYEQYF
TRBD1,many,TRBV7-6,TRBJ2-2,TGTGCCAGCAGCCCCGGGACAGGGGGGTACACCGGGGAGCTGTTTTTT,CASSPGTGGYTGELFF
TRBD2,-,TRBV19,TRBJ2-7,TGTGCCAGTAGCCCCGGTCAGCGGGGGGCCTACGAGCAGTACTTC,CASSPGQRGAYEQYF
TRBD2,many,TRBV20-1,TRBJ2-7,TGCAGTGCTAGAGAAATTAGCGGGGCCCTCTACGAGCAGTACTTC,CSAREISGALYEQYF
-,-,TRBV27,TRBJ2-2,TGTGCCAGCAGTCAGATCGGGCCATCGAACACCGGGGAGCTGCTTTTT,CASSQIGPSNTGELLF
-,few,TRBV27,TRBJ2-7,TGTGCCAGCAGTTTACAGGTCGATTACGGGCAGTACTTC,CASSLQVDYGQYF